These 8 T cell receptor beta chains originate from one sample sequenced in a study of cytomegalovirus exposure and HLA in healthy donors. It was with 60 Vbeta and 13 Jbeta primers that the PCR ran. Assay: immunoSEQ multiplex PCR; the TCRdb copy retains only in-frame clones and omits some. The sample has tens of thousands of clones; 79% are singletons. The sequenced sample was PBMCs. These receptors originate from a man aged 25-40 years in good health and CMV-seronegative.

The chain links TRBV7-9 to TRBJ2-3, with 10 bases that match TRBD2. Germline trimming cut 2 bases from V and 5 bases from J; bases unmatched to any gene: 7. CDR1 and CDR2 (germline): SEHNR, FQNEAQ (reference sequence). CDR3 length: 16 amino acids. This chain's CDR3 is CASSLPAGLALDTQYF. In DNA form, the CDR3 reads TGTGCCAGCAGCTTACCCGCGGGACTAGCGTTAGATACGCAGTATTTT. Drawing the rest from reference TRBV7-9 and TRBJ2-3, the complete variable domain is DTGVSQNPRHKITKRGQNVTFRCDPISEHNRLYWYRQTLGQGPEFLTYFQNEAQLEKSRLLSDRFSAERPKGSFSTLEIQRTEQGDSAMYLCASSLPAGLALDTQYFGPGTRLTVL.

This chain uses TRBV9 with TRBJ1-6, with 8 bases lining up with TRBD1. This CDR3 contains 15 residues. V gave up 2 bases and J gave up 9 bases; unmatched junction bases: 7. The germline CDR1 and CDR2 sequences are SGDLS and YYNGEE. CDR3 nucleotides: TGTGCCAGCAGCGTCCGAGACAGGGGAGGTTCACCCCTCCACTTT. Its translation is CASSVRDRGGSPLHF.

The rearrangement joins TRBV6-1 to TRBJ1-3, with unresolved D. Germline V gene data show CDR1 as MNHNS and CDR2 as SASEGT. V was pared by 7 bases and J by 0 bases, with 10 bases between. This CDR3 spans 14 amino acids. The CDR3: CASMSQLSGNTIYF. In nucleotides, the CDR3 is TGTGCCAGCATGTCCCAACTCTCTGGAAACACCATATATTTT.

This chain connects TRBV27 to TRBJ2-2, with D tentatively TRBD1 (6 bases). Germline-derived CDR1 and CDR2 are MNHEY and SMNVEV (reference sequence). This CDR3 spans 14 amino acids. V was clipped by 6 bases and J by 5 bases, with 13 bases between them. The DNA of the CDR3 is TGTGCCAGCAGATACGCCGGGACAACCGGGGAGCTGTTTTTT. Translation gives CASRYAGTTGELFF.

There are a few counts of this clone. This chain joins TRBV6-5 and TRBJ2-3, with 7 bases aligning to TRBD1. Germline V CDR1 and CDR2: MNHEY, SVGAGI. The CDR3 runs to 15 residues. J was trimmed by 4 bases and V by 8 bases; bases with no gene match: 12. The CDR3 region is CASVPRQGVADTQYF. The CDR3 nucleotides read TGTGCCAGCGTCCCTAGACAGGGCGTCGCAGATACGCAGTATTTT.

V and J are TRBV10-3 and TRBJ1-5, with D maybe TRBD1 (6 bases). The V end lost 6 bases, the J end lost 7 bases, and 16 bases lay between the germline ends. The CDR3 has 14 amino acids. The germline V gene encodes CDR1 ENHRY and CDR2 SYGVKD. The CDR3 DNA follows: TGTGCCATCAGCCCGGGACACGGTAGGCAGCCCCAGCATTTT. It specifies CAISPGHGRQPQHF.

The chain carries TRBV4-2 and TRBJ1-6; D not certain. V lost 4 bases, J lost 14 bases, and 12 bases lay in between. Germline V gene lookup returns CDR1 LGHNA and CDR2 YNFKEQ. There are 12 residues in the CDR3. CDR3 sequence (DNA): TGTGCCAGCAGCCCCGGAGGATGCACCCTCCACTTT. It codes for CASSPGGCTLHF.

This clone has just one count. The chain uses TRBV4-3 and TRBJ2-1; 9 bases agree with TRBD2. CDR1 LGHNA and CDR2 YSLEER come from the germline V gene. The length of the CDR3 is 15 residues. V shed 1 base, J shed 3 bases, and the junction held 1 base outside the gene matches. CDR3 loop: CASSQGREGYNEQFF. In DNA form, the CDR3 reads TGCGCCAGCAGCCAAGGGCGGGAGGGCTACAATGAGCAGTTCTTC.